These T cell receptor beta chains were read from a single sample in a study of T cells after yellow fever vaccination. TCRdb reanalysed the 5' RACE reads using MiXCR and keeps one entry per CDR3 protein. The sample lists 90,000 to 150,000 distinct CDR3 sequences, about 7% seen once, with approximately 2.7% in the top ten. Source: CD4+ T cells sorted from PBMCs, taken about 41 days after the first yellow fever vaccination. These receptor sequences come from a man in his late teens or twenties who received the YFV17D yellow fever vaccine. Both conserved end residues are part of each CDR3. The D gene is left open where the match is weak. A clone size is listed for some rows: how often the clone was seen (once, few, many), or a class if it is expanded.

j_call	d_call	clone_size	cdr3_length	v_call	cdr3_aa	cdr3_nt
TRBJ2-3	TRBD2	many	15	TRBV18	CASSLAGVSSDTQYF	TGTGCCAGCTCGTTAGCGGGGGTTTCTTCGGATACGCAGTATTTT
TRBJ2-6	TRBD1	-	17	TRBV7-2	CASSLNQGAAGANVLTF	TGTGCCAGCAGCTTAAACCAGGGGGCGGCGGGGGCCAACGTCCTGACTTTC
TRBJ2-5	TRBD1	many	14	TRBV5-4	CASSYDRDQETQYF	TGTGCCAGCAGCTACGACAGGGACCAAGAGACCCAGTACTTC
TRBJ2-3	-	many	11	TRBV5-1	CASSLEDTQYF	TGCGCCAGCAGCTTGGAAGATACGCAGTATTTT
TRBJ2-7	-	many	16	TRBV6-5	CASSPRQARESYEQYF	TGTGCCAGCAGTCCGCGACAGGCCCGCGAGTCCTACGAGCAGTACTTC
TRBJ1-2	TRBD1	many	16	TRBV4-3	CASSREAYRGDYGYTF	TGCGCCAGCAGCCGGGAAGCTTACAGGGGCGACTATGGCTACACCTTC
TRBJ2-7	-	many	15	TRBV7-2	CASSPYVRGSDEQYF	TGTGCCAGCAGTCCTTACGTTAGGGGGTCAGACGAGCAGTACTTC
TRBJ1-4	-	few	14	TRBV6-5	CATASGTGWEKLFF	TGTGCCACCGCCTCAGGGACGGGGTGGGAAAAACTGTTTTTT
TRBJ1-1	TRBD1	few	14	TRBV7-9	CASSFRQGATEAFF	TGTGCCAGCAGCTTTCGTCAGGGGGCCACTGAAGCTTTCTTT
TRBJ1-2	TRBD1	many	12	TRBV5-1	CASSGQGDGYTF	TGCGCCAGCAGCGGACAGGGGGACGGCTACACCTTC
TRBJ2-3	TRBD2	many	16	TRBV24-1	CATSDYLAGDTDTQYF	TGTGCCACCAGTGATTACCTAGCGGGGGACACAGATACGCAGTATTTT
TRBJ1-4	-	many	16	TRBV19	CASKASLGHQFEKLFF	TGTGCCAGTAAGGCAAGTTTAGGACATCAGTTTGAAAAACTGTTTTTT
TRBJ1-1	-	many	14	TRBV5-1	CASTHSGSNTEAFF	TGCGCCAGCACTCACAGCGGGTCGAACACTGAAGCTTTCTTT
TRBJ1-1	TRBD1	many	16	TRBV20-1	CSARRAGGLRATEAFF	TGCAGTGCTAGACGCGCAGGGGGTTTGCGGGCGACTGAAGCTTTCTTT
TRBJ2-1	TRBD1	many	14	TRBV25-1	CATTGQGGYNEQFF	TGTGCCACCACTGGACAGGGGGGCTACAATGAGCAGTTCTTC
TRBJ1-5	-	many	15	TRBV24-1	CATSDSGVSNQPQHF	TGTGCCACCAGTGATTCCGGGGTTAGCAATCAGCCCCAGCATTTT
TRBJ1-1	-	many	16	TRBV5-1	CASSLSLGGGDTEAFF	TGCGCCAGCAGCTTGAGCCTGGGGGGAGGGGACACTGAAGCTTTCTTT
TRBJ2-7	TRBD1	many	13	TRBV7-9	CASSPTGVYEQYF	TGTGCCAGCAGCCCGACAGGGGTATACGAGCAGTACTTC
TRBJ2-1	-	many	15	TRBV9	CASSVEKGSTNEQFF	TGTGCCAGCAGCGTAGAGAAGGGCAGTACCAATGAGCAGTTCTTC
TRBJ2-2	-	-	14	TRBV7-3	CASSLTGGNGELFF	TGTGCCAGCAGCTTAACAGGGGGGAACGGGGAGCTGTTTTTT
TRBJ1-1	-	many	14	TRBV5-1	CASTLSAGGTEAFF	TGCGCCAGCACCTTGTCGGCCGGGGGCACTGAAGCTTTCTTT
TRBJ2-3	-	-	12	TRBV20-1	CSAETSSDTHYF	TGCAGTGCCGAGACTAGTTCCGATACGCACTATTTT
TRBJ1-6	-	-	19	TRBV5-1	CASSRKAAGGATYNSPLHF	TGCGCCAGCAGCCGCAAAGCCGCGGGGGGCGCGACCTATAATTCACCCCTCCACTTT
TRBJ2-2	TRBD1	once	15	TRBV19	CASSTGTGRTGELFF	TGTGCCAGTAGTACCGGGACAGGTCGAACCGGGGAGCTGTTTTTT
TRBJ1-4	-	many	15	TRBV10-3	CAISESNASGEKLFF	TGTGCCATCAGTGAGTCGAACGCGAGCGGTGAAAAACTGTTTTTT
TRBJ2-5	-	many	14	TRBV12-3/TRBV12-4	CASISGGGLKTQYF	TGTGCCAGCATTTCCGGGGGCGGTTTGAAGACCCAGTACTTC
TRBJ2-3	-	few	13	TRBV19	CASTRQDTDTQYF	TGTGCCAGTACGCGTCAGGATACAGATACGCAGTATTTT
TRBJ2-2	TRBD2	many	15	TRBV5-1	CASNVGGTGTGELFF	TGCGCCAGCAACGTCGGGGGGACTGGCACCGGGGAGCTGTTTTTT
TRBJ2-1	TRBD1	many	17	TRBV12-3/TRBV12-4	CASSLGGPGQLNNEQFF	TGTGCCAGCAGTTTAGGGGGCCCGGGACAGTTGAACAATGAGCAGTTCTTC
TRBJ2-5	-	many	18	TRBV28	CASSLFQFTGTKSETQYF	TGTGCCAGCAGTTTATTCCAGTTTACCGGGACAAAGAGCGAGACCCAGTACTTC
TRBJ2-5	TRBD1	-	14	TRBV5-4	CASSFGTVQETQYF	TGTGCCAGCAGCTTTGGGACAGTTCAAGAGACCCAGTACTTC
TRBJ2-7	TRBD1	-	14	TRBV12-3/TRBV12-4	CASSVGQGDYEQYF	TGTGCCAGCAGTGTGGGACAGGGAGACTACGAGCAGTACTTC
TRBJ2-5	-	-	17	TRBV20-1	CSARVGGRGTIQETQYF	TGCAGTGCTAGAGTCGGCGGTCGGGGGACGATCCAAGAGACCCAGTACTTC
TRBJ2-5	TRBD2	many	16	TRBV4-3	CASSQFSGGTQETQYF	TGCGCCAGCAGCCAATTTAGCGGGGGCACACAAGAGACCCAGTACTTC
TRBJ2-2	TRBD2	many	16	TRBV7-3	CASSLIAGGGTGELFF	TGTGCCAGCAGCTTAATTGCGGGGGGCGGCACCGGGGAGCTGTTTTTT
TRBJ1-2	-	few	11	TRBV6-6	CASSYRFGYTF	TGTGCCAGCAGTTACCGGTTTGGCTACACCTTC
TRBJ1-5	-	many	19	TRBV4-1	CASSPGYSSTLYSNQPQHF	TGCGCCAGCAGCCCAGGGTACAGCTCCACGCTATATAGCAATCAGCCCCAGCATTTT
TRBJ2-5	-	many	13	TRBV6-2/TRBV6-3	CASSDGAQETQYF	TGTGCCAGCAGTGACGGGGCCCAAGAGACCCAGTACTTC
TRBJ2-3	TRBD2	many	19	TRBV15	CATSRDPYLAGSWVNTQYF	TGTGCCACCAGCAGAGATCCGTACCTAGCGGGTTCCTGGGTTAATACGCAGTATTTT
TRBJ1-1	TRBD1	few	11	TRBV29-1	CSVDAGGAAFF	TGCAGCGTTGATGCAGGGGGCGCAGCTTTCTTT
TRBJ2-7	-	many	17	TRBV20-1	CSAILGVLGPESSEQYF	TGCAGTGCTATCCTTGGGGTTCTGGGGCCCGAATCCTCCGAGCAGTACTTC
TRBJ1-5	-	many	15	TRBV6-5	CASSYGGLSNQPQHF	TGTGCCAGCAGTTATGGGGGATTGAGCAATCAGCCCCAGCATTTT
TRBJ2-2	TRBD2	many	16	TRBV11-2	CASSLAGGLDTGELFF	TGTGCCAGCAGCTTAGCGGGGGGGTTGGACACCGGGGAGCTGTTTTTT
TRBJ2-5	-	many	14	TRBV20-1	CSATRLEGTETQYF	TGCAGTGCCACACGACTAGAGGGGACGGAGACCCAGTACTTC
TRBJ2-5	TRBD1	many	14	TRBV11-3	CASSSGTGYETQYF	TGTGCCAGCAGTTCCGGGACAGGGTATGAGACCCAGTACTTC
TRBJ1-1	-	many	13	TRBV10-2	CASVKQPNTEAFF	TGCGCCAGCGTCAAACAGCCGAATACTGAAGCTTTCTTT
TRBJ1-4	-	many	13	TRBV29-1	CSAAHRDNEKLFF	TGCAGCGCTGCGCACAGAGATAATGAAAAACTGTTTTTT
TRBJ1-6	TRBD1	-	14	TRBV12-3/TRBV12-4	CASRLTGAGSPLHF	TGTGCCAGCAGATTGACAGGGGCCGGTTCACCCCTCCACTTT
TRBJ2-4	-	many	19	TRBV21-1	CASSSSRGAQLGAKNIQYF	TGTGCCAGCAGCTCATCCAGGGGAGCCCAACTAGGAGCCAAAAACATTCAGTACTTC
TRBJ1-1	-	-	15	TRBV9	CASSGTGTVNTEAFF	TGTGCCAGCAGCGGAACCGGGACGGTGAACACTGAAGCTTTCTTT
TRBJ1-2	-	-	13	TRBV7-2	CASSSHTHYGYTF	TGTGCCAGCAGCTCCCACACCCACTATGGCTACACCTTC
TRBJ2-1	TRBD1	many	14	TRBV3-1	CASSYQGASNEQFF	TGTGCCAGCAGCTACCAGGGGGCTTCCAATGAGCAGTTCTTC
TRBJ2-1	-	-	13	TRBV29-1	CSASPASYNEQFF	TGCAGCGCTTCCCCCGCCAGCTACAATGAGCAGTTCTTC
TRBJ2-2	-	many	14	TRBV27	CASSFTAGTGELFF	TGTGCCAGCAGTTTTACGGCGGGTACCGGAGAGCTGTTTTTT
TRBJ2-3	-	many	15	TRBV5-5	CASSTQSEGTDTQYF	TGTGCCAGCAGCACCCAATCGGAGGGCACAGATACGCAGTATTTT
TRBJ1-5	TRBD1	many	15	TRBV5-1	CASSFTGTGNQPQHF	TGCGCCAGCAGCTTCACCGGGACAGGGAATCAGCCCCAGCATTTT
TRBJ1-2	-	-	14	TRBV5-1	CASSWDPPGYGYTF	TGCGCCAGCAGCTGGGACCCCCCGGGATATGGCTACACCTTC
TRBJ2-5	-	many	13	TRBV27	CASKFGGSETQYF	TGTGCCAGCAAATTCGGAGGGTCCGAGACCCAGTACTTC
TRBJ2-3	-	many	14	TRBV7-6	CASSLDVFTDTQYF	TGTGCCAGCAGCTTAGACGTCTTCACAGATACGCAGTATTTT